What follows are 21 T cell receptor beta chains derived from one specimen sequenced in a study of OX40 agonist ivuxolimab in advanced cancers. Data came from immunoSEQ multiplex PCR; TCRdb stores just in-frame clones and leaves some out. The sample yields some 66,000 clones, more than 75% seen once. Sequences were derived from CD4+ or CD8+ T cells sorted from blood, sampled in a trial of the OX40 agonist ivuxolimab. The receptors shown here come from an adult with an advanced solid tumor such as melanoma, head and neck, liver or kidney cancer.

The rearrangement joins TRBV19 to TRBJ2-7; 7 bases align to TRBD1. Trimming at V came to 6 bases and at J to 3 bases, leaving 14 bases not matched to a gene. Per germline, CDR1 LNHDA and CDR2 SQIVND (reference sequence). The CDR3 consists of 16 residues. CDR3 DNA: TGTGCCAGTAGGCCCAGGATACAGGGGAGAGACTACGAGCAGTACTTC. Encoded protein: CASRPRIQGRDYEQYF.

The rearrangement links TRBV5-4 to TRBJ1-1; 9 bases are shared with TRBD1. The CDR3 runs 15 residues. Germline V gives CDR1 SGHNT, CDR2 YYREEE (reference sequence). The V segment lost 0 bases and the J segment 4 bases; nucleotides outside the gene matches: 4. The CDR3 DNA sequence: TGTGCCAGCAGCTTGGCCCCGGGACAGGGCACTGAAGCTTTCTTT. As protein: CASSLAPGQGTEAFF.

This chain uses TRBV5-1 with TRBJ2-5; D is ambiguous. The last part of the DNA fits TRBJ2-7 better; the J call may be wrong. The germline CDR1 and CDR2 sequences are SGHRS and YFSETQ. The CDR3 sequence is 12 residues long. The CDR3 coding sequence is TGCGCCAGCAGCTCTTCCACATACGAGCAGTACTTC. Amino acid sequence: CASSSSTYEQYF.

The chain combines TRBV4-2 with TRBJ2-1; D is unresolved. This CDR3 is 17 amino acids long. Germline CDR1 reads LGHNA; CDR2 reads YNFKEQ. V gave up 3 bases and J gave up 2 bases, with 17 bases separating them. The CDR3 reads CASSQSRFGQTYNEQFF. The CDR3 DNA sequence: TGTGCCAGCAGCCAGTCGCGTTTCGGGCAGACCTACAATGAGCAGTTCTTC.

V usage is TRBV19 and J usage is TRBJ2-7; D ambiguous. CDR1 LNHDA and CDR2 SQIVND come from the germline V gene (reference sequence). V was cut by 5 bases and J by 4 bases, with 12 bases left in between. The CDR3 has 13 residues. CDR3 in amino acids: CASSEARRYEQYF. DNA of the CDR3: TGTGCCAGTAGTGAGGCTCGGAGATACGAGCAGTACTTC.

The rearrangement links TRBV25-1 to TRBJ1-3; a possible D gene is TRBD1 (5 bases). V was cut by 0 bases and J by 9 bases, with 18 bases left in between. CDR3 size: 16 residues. In germline, CDR1 is MGHDK, CDR2 SYGVNS. For the CDR3, the DNA is TGTGCCAGCAGTGAATATAATCTAGAGGGGTATGGCACCATATATTTT. It encodes CASSEYNLEGYGTIYF. The entire variable domain, with the rest obtained from reference TRBV25-1 and TRBJ1-3, is as follows: EADIYQTPRYLVIGTGKKITLECSQTMGHDKMYWYQQDPGMELHLIHYSYGVNSTEKGDLSSESTVSRIRTEHFPLTLESARPSHTSQYLCASSEYNLEGYGTIYFGEGSWLTVV.

The V and J genes are TRBV12-5 and TRBJ2-5, with 7 bases fitting TRBD2. The ends lost 0 bases at V and 4 bases at J; junction bases unmatched: 14. CDR3 size: 18 residues. Germline CDR1 reads LGHNT; CDR2 reads FRNRAP. The CDR3 region has the DNA TGTGCTAGTGGTTTGGTCCGGGAAGTCTGGAGCGGGGTAGAGACCCAGTACTTC. Translation: CASGLVREVWSGVETQYF.

The V gene is TRBV7-8, the J gene TRBJ1-2; D remains ambiguous. This CDR3 spans 12 amino acids. Looked up from germline, CDR1 is SGHVS and CDR2 is FQNEAQ. The V and J ends lost 4 bases and 4 bases respectively, with 7 bases between them. The CDR3 sequence is CASSSVVYGYTF. CDR3 nucleotides: TGTGCCAGCAGCTCAGTGGTCTATGGCTACACCTTC.

This clone was seen once. V gene TRBV7-2 combines with J gene TRBJ2-2; D possibly corresponds to TRBD2 (6 bases). The germline CDR1 and CDR2 sequences are SGHTA and FQGNSA. CDR3 length: 15 amino acids. Trimming pared 6 bases from V and 6 bases from J, leaving 17 bases between. The CDR3 reads CASRFREWGAGELFF. The CDR3 bases are TGTGCCAGCAGGTTTAGAGAGTGGGGGGCCGGGGAGCTGTTTTTT.

The V call is TRBV4-1, the J call TRBJ2-5; 10 bases agree with TRBD2. This CDR3 has 16 amino acids. Germline V CDR1 and CDR2: MGHRA, YSYEKL. J was trimmed by 2 bases and V by 3 bases; bases with no gene match: 6. The CDR3 protein is CASSHGRSGGQETQYF. The CDR3 bases are TGCGCCAGCAGCCACGGTCGTAGCGGGGGGCAAGAGACCCAGTACTTC.

With respect to this clone: Relative to the germline gene, one junction end is altered; a read error may explain this. CDR3 loop: CASSLVAGKHRGAVF. For the CDR3, the DNA is TGTGCCAGCAGCTTGGTAGCGGGGAAACACCGGGGAGCTGTTTTT. The rearrangement links TRBV5-6 to TRBJ2-2; 8 positions agree with TRBD2. This CDR3 contains 15 residues. CDR1 is SGHDT and CDR2 is YYEEEE in the germline V gene.

V gene TRBV7-9 combines with J gene TRBJ1-4, with D uncertain. There are 15 residues in the CDR3. V was shortened by 3 bases and J by 6 bases, with 14 bases between the two germline ends. CDR1 is SEHNR, CDR2 FQNEAQ, per germline (reference sequence). CDR3 residues: CASSFSRLRDEKLFF. CDR3 nucleotides: TGTGCCAGCAGCTTTTCACGGTTGAGGGATGAAAAACTGTTTTTT.

The rearrangement joins TRBV6-6 to TRBJ2-1, with D possibly being TRBD1 or TRBD2 (6 bases each). V was clipped by 8 bases and J by 9 bases, with 14 bases between them. Germline V gene data show CDR1 as MNHNY and CDR2 as SVGAGI (reference sequence). The length of the CDR3 is 12 residues. The CDR3 DNA is TGTGCCAGCGTAAGTAGGGGGGCTGAGCAGTTCTTC. This encodes CASVSRGAEQFF.

V usage is TRBV12-2 and J usage is TRBJ1-2. TRBV12-2 is a recognized pseudogene. The CDR3 loop spans 16 amino acids. This CDR3 reads CASRFRVLKANYGYTF. CDR3 nucleotide sequence: TGTGCAAGTCGCTTTCGCGTTTTGAAGGCTAACTATGGCTACACCTTC.

V is TRBV19 and J is TRBJ1-1; 9 positions match TRBD1. Germline CDR1 and CDR2: LNHDA and SQIVND (reference sequence). Losses at the gene ends were 5 bases for V and 4 bases for J; bases not matched to a gene: 8. CDR3 length: 15 residues. This chain's CDR3 is CASSPGDRVGTEAFF. The DNA for the CDR3 is TGTGCCAGTAGTCCGGGGGACAGGGTGGGCACTGAAGCTTTCTTT.

The V call is TRBV27, the J call TRBJ1-6; a possible D gene is TRBD1 (6 bases). Germline lookup yields CDR1 MNHEY and CDR2 SMNVEV (reference sequence). Trimming took 8 bases from V and 3 from J, leaving 17 bases between them. The CDR3 consists of 16 residues. In DNA form, the CDR3 reads TGTGCCAGCGCCACTGAAGGGGGGATCTATAATTCACCCCTCCACTTT. Residues: CASATEGGIYNSPLHF.

The gene calls are TRBV7-9 and TRBJ1-6, with D unclear. V lost 1 base to trimming and J lost 9 bases, with 7 bases between them. Per the germline V gene, CDR1 is SEHNR and CDR2 is FQNEAQ (reference sequence). The CDR3 is made up of 13 amino acids. The CDR3, as DNA: TGTGCCAGCAGCTTAGAAGGGAGTTCACCCCTCCACTTT. It translates to CASSLEGSSPLHF.

The table lists this clone with a few counts. This chain uses TRBV30 with TRBJ2-7, with D unresolved. Trimming left V 0 bases short and J 3 bases short, with 12 bases between. Per germline, CDR1 GTSNPN and CDR2 SVGIG (reference sequence). The CDR3 consists of 14 residues. CDR3 sequence reads: CAWSVSELIYEQYF. CDR3 DNA sequence: TGTGCCTGGAGTGTTTCAGAACTAATCTACGAGCAGTACTTC.

The rearrangement links TRBV4-1 to TRBJ2-7; 16 positions agree with TRBD2. Germline V gene lookup returns CDR1 MGHRA and CDR2 YSYEKL. Germline trimming cut 3 bases from V and 6 bases from J; bases unmatched to any gene: 5. CDR3 size: 16 residues. The CDR3 DNA follows: TGCGCCAGCAGCCAGGGACTAGCGGGGGGGCCGGGCGAGCAGTACTTC. This encodes CASSQGLAGGPGEQYF.

V and J are TRBV5-1 and TRBJ2-7, with no clear D. V gave up 0 bases and J gave up 1 base, with 5 bases separating them. The CDR3 consists of 13 residues. In germline, CDR1 is SGHRS, CDR2 YFSETQ. CDR3 in amino acids: CASSLVRSYEQYF. CDR3 in DNA: TGCGCCAGCAGCTTGGTCAGGTCCTACGAGCAGTACTTC. Supplemented by reference TRBV5-1 and TRBJ2-7, the full variable domain reads KAGVTQTPRYLIKTRGQQVTLSCSPISGHRSVSWYQQTPGQGLQFLFEYFSETQRNKGNFPGRFSGRQFSNSRSEMNVSTLELGDSALYLCASSLVRSYEQYFGPGTRLTVT.

The chain links TRBV5-1 to TRBJ1-5; D may be TRBD1 (6 bases). V was clipped by 0 bases and J by 5 bases, with 15 bases between them. Germline CDR1 SGHRS, CDR2 YFSETQ. The CDR3 spans 16 residues. The CDR3: CASSLGGARGHQPQHF. In DNA form, the CDR3 reads TGCGCCAGCAGCTTGGGAGGGGCCAGGGGTCATCAGCCCCAGCATTTT.